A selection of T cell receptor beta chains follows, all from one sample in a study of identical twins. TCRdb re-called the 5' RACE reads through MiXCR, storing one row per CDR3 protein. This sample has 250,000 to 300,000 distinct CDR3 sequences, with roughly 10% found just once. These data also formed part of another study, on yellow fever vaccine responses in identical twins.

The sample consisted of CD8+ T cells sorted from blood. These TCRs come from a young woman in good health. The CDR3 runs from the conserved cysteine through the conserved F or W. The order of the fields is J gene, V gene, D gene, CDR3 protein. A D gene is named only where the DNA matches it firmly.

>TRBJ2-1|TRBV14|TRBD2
CASSPQREGPPGEQFF
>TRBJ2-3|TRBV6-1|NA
CASSEHSTDTQYF
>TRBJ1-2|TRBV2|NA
CASSPAGGFYGYTF
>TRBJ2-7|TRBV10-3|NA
CAISESGHDPTYEQYF
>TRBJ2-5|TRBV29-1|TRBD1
CSVEDHRTGGSRETQYF
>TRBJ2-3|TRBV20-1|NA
CSASADFTDTQYF
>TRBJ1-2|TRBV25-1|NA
CASSESIRGYTF
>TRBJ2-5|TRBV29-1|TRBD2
CSVEDGREGETQYF
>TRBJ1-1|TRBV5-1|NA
CASSLEGSNTEAFF
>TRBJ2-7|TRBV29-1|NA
CSAQPRGSYEQYF
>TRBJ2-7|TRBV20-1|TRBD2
CSARDTASGTPNEQYF
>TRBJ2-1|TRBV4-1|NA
CASSHSVGLGEQFF
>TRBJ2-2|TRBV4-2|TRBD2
CASGLAGAANTGELFF
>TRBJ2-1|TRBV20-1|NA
CSARAGAGRGNEQFF
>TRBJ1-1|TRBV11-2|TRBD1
CASSLAIPTGQAFF
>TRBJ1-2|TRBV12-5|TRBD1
CASGPTRRDRDYGYTF
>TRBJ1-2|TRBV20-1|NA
CSARTWGPQGYTF
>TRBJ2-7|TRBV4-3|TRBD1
CASSQEGAGTGVFEQYF
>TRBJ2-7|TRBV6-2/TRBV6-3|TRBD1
CASSYGQGSEQYF
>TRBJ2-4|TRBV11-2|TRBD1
CASSPGQDRVAKNIQYF
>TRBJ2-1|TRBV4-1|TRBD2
CASSQGTSPAFF
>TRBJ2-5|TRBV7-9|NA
CASTPRTDQETQYF
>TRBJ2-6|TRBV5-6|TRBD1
CASSLVGQGASGANVLTF
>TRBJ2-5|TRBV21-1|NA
CASPRGGMETQYF
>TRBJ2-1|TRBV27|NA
CASSLSFGTYNEQFF
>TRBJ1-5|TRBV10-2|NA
CASSESGPNQPQHF
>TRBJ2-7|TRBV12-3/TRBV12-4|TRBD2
CASTPGGPYEQYF
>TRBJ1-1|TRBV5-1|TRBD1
CASSLEAGTGLNTEAFF
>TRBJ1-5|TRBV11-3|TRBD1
CASSPGGDRNQPQHF
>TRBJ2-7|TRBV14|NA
CASSQGFSGRYSYEQYF
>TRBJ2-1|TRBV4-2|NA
CASSQESEQFF
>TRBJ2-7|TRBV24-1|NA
CATSDLQANEQYF
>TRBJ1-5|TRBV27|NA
CASSFRGPHQPQHF
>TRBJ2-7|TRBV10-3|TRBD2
CATQLAGEPSQYF
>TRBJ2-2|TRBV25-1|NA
CASRDRDTGELFF
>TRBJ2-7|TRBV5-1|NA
CASSLVDDYEQYF
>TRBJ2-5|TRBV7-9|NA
CASSPARLASETQYF
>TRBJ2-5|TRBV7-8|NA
CASRTGTQVRETQYF
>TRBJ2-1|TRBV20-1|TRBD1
CSARDRGGNEQFF
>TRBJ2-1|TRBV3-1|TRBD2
CASSQVGGVNEQFF
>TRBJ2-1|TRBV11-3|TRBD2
CASSSAMGLALEQFF
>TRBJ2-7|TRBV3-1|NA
CASSQGPDYPYEQYF
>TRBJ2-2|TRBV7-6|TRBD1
CASSYPQGDTGELFF
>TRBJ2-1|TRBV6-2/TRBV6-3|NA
CASTKGRVSSNLYSYNEQFF
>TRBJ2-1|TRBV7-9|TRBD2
CASSSIQLAGYNEQFF
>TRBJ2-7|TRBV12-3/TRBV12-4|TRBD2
CASTLTSRSYEQYF
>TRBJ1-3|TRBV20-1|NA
CSLASGNTIYF
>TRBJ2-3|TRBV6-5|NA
CASSYSGPRDEYF
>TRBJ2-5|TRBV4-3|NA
CASSHYLGSEETQYF
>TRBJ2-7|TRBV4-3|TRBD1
CASSTSDREHEQYF
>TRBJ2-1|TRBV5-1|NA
CASNLEVGSYNEQFF
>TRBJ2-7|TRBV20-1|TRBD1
CSALDRTTYEQYF
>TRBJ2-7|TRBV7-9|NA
CASSLISDEIYEQYF
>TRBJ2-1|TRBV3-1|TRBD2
CASSPGLAGNVQFF